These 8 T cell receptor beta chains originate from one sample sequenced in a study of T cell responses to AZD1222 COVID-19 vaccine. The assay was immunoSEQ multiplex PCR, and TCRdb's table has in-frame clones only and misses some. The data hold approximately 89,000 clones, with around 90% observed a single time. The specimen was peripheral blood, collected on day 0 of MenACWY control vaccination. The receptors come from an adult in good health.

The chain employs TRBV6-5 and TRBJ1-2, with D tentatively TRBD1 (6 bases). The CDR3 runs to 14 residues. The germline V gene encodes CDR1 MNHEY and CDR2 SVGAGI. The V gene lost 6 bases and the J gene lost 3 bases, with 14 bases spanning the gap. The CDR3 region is CASRARDTYYGYTF. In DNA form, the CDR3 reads TGTGCCAGCAGGGCCCGGGACACCTACTATGGCTACACCTTC.

CDR3 DNA sequence: TGTGCCAGCAGCTTATGGGATGCGGGAGGTCAGCACGAGCAGTACTTC. The encoded protein is CASSLWDAGGQHEQYF. The chain combines TRBV7-9 with TRBJ2-7; 8 bases line up with TRBD2. The CDR3 loop spans 16 amino acids. J was trimmed by 5 bases and V by 2 bases; bases with no gene match: 11. CDR1 and CDR2 (germline): SEHNR, FQNEAQ (reference sequence).

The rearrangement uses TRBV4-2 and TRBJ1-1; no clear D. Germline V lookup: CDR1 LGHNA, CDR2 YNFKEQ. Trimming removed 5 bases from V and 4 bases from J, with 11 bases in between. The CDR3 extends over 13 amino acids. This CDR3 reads CASSNPDATEAFF. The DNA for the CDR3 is TGTGCCAGCAGCAATCCAGACGCCACTGAAGCTTTCTTT.

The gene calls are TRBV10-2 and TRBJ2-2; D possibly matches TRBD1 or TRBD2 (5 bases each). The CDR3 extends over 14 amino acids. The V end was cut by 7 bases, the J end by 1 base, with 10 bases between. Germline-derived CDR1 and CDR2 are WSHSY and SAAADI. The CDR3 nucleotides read TGCGCCAGCACACGGGACGAGAACACCGGGGAGCTGTTTTTT. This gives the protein CASTRDENTGELFF.

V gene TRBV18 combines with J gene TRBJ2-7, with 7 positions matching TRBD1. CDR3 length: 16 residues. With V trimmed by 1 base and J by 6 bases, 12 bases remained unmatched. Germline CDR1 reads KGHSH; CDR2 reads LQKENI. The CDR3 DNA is TGTGCCAGCTCACCACGCTTGGGGACAGAGAGAGGCGAGCAGTACTTC. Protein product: CASSPRLGTERGEQYF.

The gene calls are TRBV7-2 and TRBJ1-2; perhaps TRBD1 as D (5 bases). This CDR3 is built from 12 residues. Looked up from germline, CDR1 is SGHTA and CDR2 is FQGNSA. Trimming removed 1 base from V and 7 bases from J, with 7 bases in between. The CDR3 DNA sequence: TGTGCCAGCAGCTTAGGACAGACTGGCTACACCTTC. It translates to CASSLGQTGYTF.

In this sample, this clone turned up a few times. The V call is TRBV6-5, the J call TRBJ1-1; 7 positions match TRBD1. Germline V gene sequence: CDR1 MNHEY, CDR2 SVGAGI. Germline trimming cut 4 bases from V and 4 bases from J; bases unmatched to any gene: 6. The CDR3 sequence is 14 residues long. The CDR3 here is CASSFGQGVTEAFF. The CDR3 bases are TGTGCCAGCAGTTTCGGGCAGGGGGTCACTGAAGCTTTCTTT.

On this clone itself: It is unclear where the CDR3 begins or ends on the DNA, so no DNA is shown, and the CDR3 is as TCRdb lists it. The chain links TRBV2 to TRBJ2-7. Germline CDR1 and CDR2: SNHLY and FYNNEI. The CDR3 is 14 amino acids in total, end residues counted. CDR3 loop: CASILGKFSYEQYF.